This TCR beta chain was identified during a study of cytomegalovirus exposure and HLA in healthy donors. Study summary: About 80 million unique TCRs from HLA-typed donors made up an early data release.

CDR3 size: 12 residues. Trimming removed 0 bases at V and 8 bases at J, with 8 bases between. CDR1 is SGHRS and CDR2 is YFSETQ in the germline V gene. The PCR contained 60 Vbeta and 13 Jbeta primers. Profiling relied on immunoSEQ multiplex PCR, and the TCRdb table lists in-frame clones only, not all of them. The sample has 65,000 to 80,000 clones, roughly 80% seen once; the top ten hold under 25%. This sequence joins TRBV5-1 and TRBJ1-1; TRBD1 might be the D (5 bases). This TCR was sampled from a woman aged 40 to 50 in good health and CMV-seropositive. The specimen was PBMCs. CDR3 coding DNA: TGCGCCAGCAGCTTGGGCAGGGAAGAAGCTTTCTTT. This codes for CASSLGREEAFF.